This passage covers 12 T cell receptor beta chains from one sample sequenced in a study of T cell repertoires in cytomegalovirus infection. One entry per CDR3 protein, called by TCRdb with MiXCR from the reads. The data hold 300,000 or so distinct CDR3 sequences, with more than 20% observed a single time. Input material: PBMCs. These receptors all stem from a human donor in good health (CMV status not recorded). Some clones in this sample may be carry-over from other donors' samples.

V gene TRBV29-1 combines with J gene TRBJ2-3, with D possibly matching TRBD2 (6 bases). V was clipped by 4 bases and J by 1 base, with 9 bases between them. The CDR3 runs to 13 residues. The germline V gene has CDR1 SQVTM and CDR2 ANQGSEA. CDR3 bases: TGCAGCGTTGCTACGGGGGGCACAGATACGCAGTATTTT. Amino acid sequence: CSVATGGTDTQYF.

The CDR3 coding sequence is TGTGCCAGCAGCTTCCCAGGTGGGGACATTCAGTACTTC. Amino acids: CASSFPGGDIQYF. V is TRBV5-6 and J is TRBJ2-4; D ambiguous. The germline CDR1 and CDR2 sequences are SGHDT and YYEEEE. Trimming pared 2 bases from V and 8 bases from J, leaving 11 bases between. The CDR3 totals 13 residues.

The gene calls are TRBV28 and TRBJ1-4; D perhaps matches TRBD1 (5 bases). The germline V and J ends were trimmed by 3 bases and 5 bases, with 10 bases remaining between them. Germline V lookup: CDR1 MDHEN, CDR2 SYDVKM. This CDR3 region has 14 residues. Written as DNA, the CDR3 is TGTGCCAGCAGTTTGACAGTGGAGAATGAAAAACTGTTTTTT. As protein: CASSLTVENEKLFF.

The rearrangement links TRBV7-9 to TRBJ2-5, with a tentative D call TRBD2 (6 bases). The CDR3 covers 14 residues. Germline V CDR1 and CDR2: SEHNR, FQNEAQ (reference sequence). V lost 2 bases and J lost 2, with 9 bases in between. CDR3: CASSLSAGQETQYF. CDR3 bases: TGTGCCAGCAGCTTATCGGCGGGGCAAGAGACCCAGTACTTC.

The genes are TRBV10-3 and TRBJ1-1, with a possible D match to TRBD1 (6 bases). V lost 6 bases to trimming and J lost 7 bases, with 18 bases between them. Germline CDR1 is ENHRY and CDR2 is SYGVKD. The CDR3 covers 14 residues. CDR3 nucleotides: TGTGCCATCAGGGGCTCGAGCCAGGGGAGTGAAGCTTTCTTT. This encodes CAIRGSSQGSEAFF.

The chain employs TRBV5-1 and TRBJ2-5; TRBD1 matches 7 bases. Looked up from germline, CDR1 is SGHRS and CDR2 is YFSETQ. The CDR3 contains 14 residues. The ends lost 4 bases at V and 5 bases at J; junction bases unmatched: 8. The CDR3 DNA is TGCGCCAGCAGCGAGGGACAGTCGACGGAGACCCAGTACTTC. It encodes CASSEGQSTETQYF.

This clonotype has just a few counts. The chain couples TRBV6-2 or TRBV6-3 to TRBJ1-1, with D possibly TRBD1 on 5 matching bases. The CDR3 totals 16 residues. Looked up from germline, CDR1 is MNHEY and CDR2 is SVGEGT. Trimming cost V 2 bases and J 4 bases, with 17 bases left between them. Here the CDR3 reads CASSYVRIGAPTEAFF. Written as DNA, the CDR3 is TGTGCCAGCAGTTACGTTCGAATCGGGGCGCCCACTGAAGCTTTCTTT.

This clonotype was picked up one time. The CDR3 protein is CSATSPTGMNTEAFF. DNA of the CDR3: TGCAGTGCCACCTCCCCGACAGGGATGAACACTGAAGCTTTCTTT. V usage is TRBV20-1 and J usage is TRBJ1-1, with TRBD1 matching over 7 bases. After removal of 6 bases from V and 0 bases from J, the junction contained 10 bases not matched to a gene. Germline CDR1 and CDR2: DFQATT and SNEGSKA (reference sequence). This CDR3 has 15 amino acids.

This clonotype was seen a handful of times. The chain uses TRBV2 and TRBJ2-1; 12 bases agree with TRBD2. The CDR3 sequence is 16 residues long. Unmatched junction bases numbered 4, after V lost 0 bases and J lost 7 bases. Per the germline V gene, CDR1 is SNHLY and CDR2 is FYNNEI. This chain's CDR3 is CASSEARLAGVNEQFF. CDR3 nucleotides: TGTGCCAGCAGTGAAGCAAGACTAGCGGGAGTTAATGAGCAGTTCTTC.

This clonotype was seen many times. The chain has TRBV7-2 and TRBJ2-3; 8 bases align to TRBD2. The CDR3 is 14 residues long. Germline V gene data show CDR1 as SGHTA and CDR2 as FQGNSA. V lost 5 bases and J lost 0; bases outside the gene matches: 1. The CDR3 loop is CASSRGGSTDTQYF. In DNA form, the CDR3 reads TGTGCCAGCAGCCGGGGGGGAAGCACAGATACGCAGTATTTT.

This clonotype was counted between two and nine times. CDR3 DNA sequence: TGTGCCAGTAGTAGAGGGACAGAAGATCAGCCCCAGCATTTT. It translates to CASSRGTEDQPQHF. V gene TRBV19 combines with J gene TRBJ1-5; 7 positions match TRBD1. V dropped 4 bases and J dropped 5; count of bases not matched to a gene: 5. The CDR3 is 14 residues long. CDR1 is LNHDA and CDR2 is SQIVND in the germline V gene (reference sequence).

This clonotype was counted a few times. This chain connects TRBV6-2 or TRBV6-3 to TRBJ2-1; TRBD2 matches 13 bases. Germline V gene sequence: CDR1 MNHEY, CDR2 SVGEGT. There are 16 residues in the CDR3. V dropped 7 bases and J dropped 6; count of bases not matched to a gene: 9. The CDR3 sequence: CASTIAGTSGVNEQFF. The CDR3 region has the DNA TGTGCCAGCACCATTGCCGGGACTAGCGGGGTCAATGAGCAGTTCTTC.